Shown below are 23 T cell receptor beta chains from a single sample sequenced in a study of CD8+ T cells in alopecia areata. Treatment of the sample: oral pan-JAK inhibitor, 5-10 mg twice daily. RNA was extracted and reverse transcribed into cDNA as the sequencing template. Sequencing used immunoSEQ multiplex PCR; TCRdb keeps in-frame clones, though not all of them. The sample yields about 180,000 clones, roughly 46% seen once. Sequencing used CD8+ T cells sorted from blood, obtained around week 54, from a patient treated with tofacitinib. All receptors come from a human donor with alopecia areata.

The chain joins TRBV5-1 to TRBJ2-7; D may be TRBD1 (6 bases). Germline CDR1 and CDR2: SGHRS and YFSETQ. V was shortened by 4 bases and J by 6 bases, with 14 bases between the two germline ends. The CDR3 covers 13 residues. The CDR3 is CASSLSADSEQYF. The CDR3 DNA sequence: TGCGCCAGCAGCCTGTCGGCGGACAGCGAGCAGTACTTC.

This clone was counted a few times. Written as DNA, the CDR3 is TGTGCCAGCAGTGAAGAGGGGGCCAAGGGAAATACGCAGTATTTT. It encodes CASSEEGAKGNTQYF. The rearrangement uses TRBV2 and TRBJ2-3; TRBD1 matches 7 bases. This CDR3 region has 15 residues. CDR1 is SNHLY and CDR2 is FYNNEI in the germline V gene. The J segment lost 7 bases and the V segment lost 1 base, leaving 8 bases of the junction unmatched.

The sample holds one count of this clone. The J gene is TRBJ2-1, the V gene TRBV5-6; 9 nucleotides line up with TRBD2. V shed 0 bases and J 4 bases; nucleotides not matched to a gene: 2. The CDR3 covers 15 residues. Germline V lookup: CDR1 SGHDT, CDR2 YYEEEE. The CDR3 DNA sequence: TGTGCCAGCAGCTTGGCTAGCGGGGAATACAATGAGCAGTTCTTC. The encoded protein is CASSLASGEYNEQFF.

The rearrangement joins TRBV13 to TRBJ2-7; D could derive from TRBD1 or TRBD2 (5 bases each). The germline V gene has CDR1 PRHDT and CDR2 FYEKMQ (reference sequence). V was shortened by 0 bases and J by 2 bases, with 17 bases between the two germline ends. This CDR3 region has 17 residues. CDR3 nucleotide sequence: TGTGCCAGCAGCTTAGGAGGGACCAGGGTCGGCGCCTACGAGCAGTACTTC. As protein: CASSLGGTRVGAYEQYF. Full variable domain (remainder filled in from reference TRBV13 and TRBJ2-7): AAGVIQSPRHLIKEKRETATLKCYPIPRHDTVYWYQQGPGQDPQFLISFYEKMQSDKGSIPDRFSAQQFSDYHSELNMSSLELGDSALYFCASSLGGTRVGAYEQYFGPGTRLTVT.

The sample holds a few counts of this clone. The chain couples TRBV5-5 to TRBJ2-1; D is unclear. Germline V lookup: CDR1 SGHKS, CDR2 YYEKEE (reference sequence). The CDR3 consists of 15 residues. V shed 0 bases and J shed 4 bases, with 11 bases lying between them. CDR3 sequence reads: CASSLAVAQYNEQFF. The CDR3 DNA sequence: TGTGCCAGCAGCTTGGCGGTAGCCCAGTACAATGAGCAGTTCTTC.

The chain links TRBV5-6 to TRBJ2-2; D not certain. The CDR3 extends over 18 amino acids. Germline CDR1 SGHDT, CDR2 YYEEEE. V gave up 1 base and J gave up 1 base, with 17 bases separating them. CDR3 protein: CASSLSRMIVLNTGELFF. The CDR3 nucleotides are TGTGCCAGCAGCTTGTCGAGAATGATAGTTTTGAACACCGGGGAGCTGTTTTTT.

The V and J genes are TRBV12-5 and TRBJ2-3, with 7 bases that match TRBD2. CDR3 length: 13 residues. The trim removed 5 bases at V and 4 bases at J, leaving 3 bases unmatched. CDR1 LGHNT and CDR2 FRNRAP come from the germline V gene. CDR3 sequence (DNA): TGTGCTAGTGGTATACTAGCGTCAGATACGCAGTATTTT. The encoded protein is CASGILASDTQYF. The full variable domain, rest sourced from reference TRBV12-5 and TRBJ2-3, is DARVTQTPRHKVTEMGQEVTMRCQPILGHNTVFWYRQTMMQGLELLAYFRNRAPLDDSGMPKDRFSAEMPDATLATLKIQPSEPRDSAVYFCASGILASDTQYFGPGTRLTVL.

The chain is built from TRBV6-6 and TRBJ2-7; 10 bases map to TRBD2. V trimming: 7 bases; J trimming: 5 bases; junction bases outside the gene matches: 5. The CDR3 totals 13 residues. Germline V gene lookup returns CDR1 MNHNY and CDR2 SVGAGI (reference sequence). CDR3 coding DNA: TGTGCCAGCATCCCTAGCGGGGGTGACGAGCAGTACTTC. This translates into CASIPSGGDEQYF.

The sample holds a few counts of this clone. In nucleotides, the CDR3 is TGTGCCTGGACCCCAGCGGGGGGGCGCACAGATACGCAGTATTTT. It codes for CAWTPAGGRTDTQYF. J is TRBJ2-3 and V is TRBV30; 10 nucleotides agree with TRBD2. CDR1 and CDR2 from the germline V gene are GTSNPN and SVGIG (reference sequence). This CDR3 spans 15 amino acids. V shed 4 bases, J shed 1 base, and the junction held 5 bases outside the gene matches.

This clone was counted between two and nine times. The rearrangement uses TRBV27 and TRBJ1-4, with TRBD1 matching over 8 bases. Germline loops: CDR1 MNHEY, CDR2 SMNVEV (reference sequence). Germline trimming cut 3 bases from V and 4 bases from J; bases unmatched to any gene: 4. CDR3 size: 15 residues. The CDR3 sequence: CASSLMGQVNEKLFF. CDR3 nucleotide sequence: TGTGCCAGCAGTTTGATGGGACAGGTTAATGAAAAACTGTTTTTT.

The rearrangement joins TRBV27 to TRBJ1-1; D possibly corresponds to TRBD1 (5 bases). From germline, CDR1 is MNHEY and CDR2 SMNVEV (reference sequence). The CDR3 runs to 12 residues. Trimming shortened V by 8 bases and J by 1 base, and 8 bases separated the two germline ends. CDR3 protein: CASGARNTEAFF. The CDR3 nucleotides are TGTGCCAGCGGGGCTAGGAACACTGAAGCTTTCTTT.

This chain connects TRBV7-8 to TRBJ2-3; D unresolved. V lost 2 bases to trimming and J lost 0 bases, with 9 bases between them. The CDR3 contains 15 residues. Germline values: CDR1 SGHVS, CDR2 FQNEAQ. The CDR3 here is CASSLNVGSTDTQYF. Here the CDR3 DNA reads TGTGCCAGCAGCTTAAATGTTGGTAGCACAGATACGCAGTATTTT.

The table lists this clone with a few counts. This chain uses TRBV29-1 with TRBJ2-3; 9 bases are shared with TRBD1. This CDR3 has 13 residues. Germline loops: CDR1 SQVTM, CDR2 ANQGSEA. The V gene end was trimmed by 6 bases and the J gene end by 3 bases; junction bases not matched to a gene: 4. The CDR3 DNA sequence: TGCAGCGTCACGACAGGGGGTACAGATACGCAGTATTTT. Protein sequence: CSVTTGGTDTQYF.

The J gene is TRBJ1-4, the V gene TRBV15; 7 bases match TRBD1. CDR3 length equals 15 residues. Unmatched junction bases numbered 12, after V lost 6 bases and J lost 8 bases. Germline CDR1 is LNHNV and CDR2 is YYDKDF (reference sequence). CDR3 DNA: TGTGCCACCAGTCAACCACAGGGGCGATGGGAAAAACTGTTTTTT. This codes for CATSQPQGRWEKLFF. The full variable domain, in which reference TRBV15 and TRBJ1-4 provide the parts outside the CDR3, is DAMVIQNPRYQVTQFGKPVTLSCSQTLNHNVMYWYQQKSSQAPKLLFHYYDKDFNNEADTPDNFQSRRPNTSFCFLDIRSPGLGDTAMYLCATSQPQGRWEKLFFGSGTQLSVL.

This clone showed up just once. The J gene is TRBJ2-5, the V gene TRBV30, with 9 bases aligning to TRBD2. CDR1 is GTSNPN, CDR2 SVGIG, per germline (reference sequence). V was pared by 0 bases and J by 13 bases, with 9 bases of the junction left unmatched. There are 13 residues in the CDR3. In DNA form, the CDR3 reads TGTGCCTGGAGTGTAGAGGGGCTAGCGGGGTCGTACTTC. This gives the protein CAWSVEGLAGSYF.

The chain couples TRBV2 to TRBJ2-7; possible D gene TRBD1, 5 bases. The V end was cut by 7 bases, the J end by 3 bases, with 10 bases between. Germline V lookup: CDR1 SNHLY, CDR2 FYNNEI. The CDR3 runs to 12 residues. The CDR3: CASTTAVYEQYF. The DNA for the CDR3 is TGTGCCAGCACGACAGCCGTCTACGAGCAGTACTTC.

This clone was counted between two and nine times. The chain uses TRBV7-9 and TRBJ1-6; D uncertain. CDR3 size: 16 residues. Germline CDR1 reads SEHNR; CDR2 reads FQNEAQ (reference sequence). With 3 bases removed from V and 7 bases from J, the gap between germline ends came to 16 bases. The CDR3 nucleotides read TGTGCCAGCAGCTTCGGCCGGGAGCCTGGGAATTCACCCCTCCACTTT. It translates to CASSFGREPGNSPLHF.

The chain is built from TRBV14 and TRBJ2-5; weak D call: TRBD2 (6 bases). This CDR3 comprises 15 residues. Trimming stripped 2 bases from V and 5 bases from J, with 15 bases between. The germline CDR1 and CDR2 sequences are SGHDN and FVKESK. The CDR3, as DNA: TGTGCCAGCAGCCAAAGAATAGCGGAAGGGGAGACCCAGTACTTC. This codes for CASSQRIAEGETQYF.

V is TRBV18 and J is TRBJ2-7, with D possibly TRBD2 on 7 matching bases. Per the germline V gene, CDR1 is KGHSH and CDR2 is LQKENI. CDR3 length: 15 amino acids. The V end lost 0 bases, the J end lost 4 bases, and 13 bases lay between the germline ends. CDR3 amino acids: CASSPPGGGNYEQYF. The CDR3 region has the DNA TGTGCCAGCTCACCACCTGGGGGGGGCAATTACGAGCAGTACTTC.

V is TRBV7-9 and J is TRBJ2-7; D may correspond to TRBD1 or TRBD2 (5 bases each). The CDR3 has 15 amino acids. V gave up 0 bases and J gave up 6 bases, with 15 bases separating them. Germline V gene data show CDR1 as SEHNR and CDR2 as FQNEAQ (reference sequence). The chain's CDR3 is CASSLAGLGAGEQYF. DNA for the CDR3: TGTGCCAGCAGCTTAGCGGGCCTCGGGGCCGGCGAGCAGTACTTC.

The table lists this clone with a few counts. The J gene is TRBJ1-1, the V gene TRBV5-1; 7 nucleotides line up with TRBD1. The germline gives CDR1 SGHRS, CDR2 YFSETQ. The CDR3 has 15 amino acids. The V gene end was trimmed by 2 bases and the J gene end by 5 bases; junction bases not matched to a gene: 9. The CDR3 is CASSFEGQLVTEAFF. The CDR3 DNA follows: TGCGCCAGCAGCTTCGAGGGACAGCTTGTTACTGAAGCTTTCTTT.

The rearrangement joins TRBV29-1 to TRBJ2-2; no firm D call. The V end was cut by 3 bases, the J end by 2 bases, with 7 bases between. Germline assignment: CDR1 SQVTM and CDR2 ANQGSEA. This CDR3 is built from 13 residues. The CDR3, as DNA: TGCAGCGTTGATAGGCAAAACACCGGGGAGCTGTTTTTT. Translating it yields CSVDRQNTGELFF.

This clone was detected only a few times. The V gene is TRBV30, the J gene TRBJ1-1, with TRBD1 matching over 7 bases. The length of the CDR3 is 15 residues. J lost 3 bases, V lost 0 bases, and 7 bases had no gene match. The germline V gene encodes CDR1 GTSNPN and CDR2 SVGIG (reference sequence). In nucleotides, the CDR3 is TGTGCCTGGAGTGTTGGGCAGGGGGTAGACACTGAAGCTTTCTTT. Its translation: CAWSVGQGVDTEAFF.